This is a list of T cell receptor beta chains from one sample in a study of T cell changes during pregnancy in multiple sclerosis. Generated by immunoSEQ multiplex PCR, the TCRdb table keeps only in-frame clones and is missing some. Altogether 35,000 to 40,000 clones are present, 91% being singletons, with the ten largest covering 5% to 6.5%. Sequenced here: CD8+ T cells from peripheral blood mononuclear cells, sampled in the second trimester of pregnancy. These receptors all stem from a female donor with multiple sclerosis, enrolled in a pregnancy study. Both conserved end residues are part of each CDR3. The order of the fields is clone size, D gene, V gene, J gene, CDR3 protein, CDR3 DNA. The D gene is left open where the match is weak. Clone size is given for some rows only: seen once, a few or many times, or a class if the clone is expanded.

>.|TRBD2|TRBV7-9|TRBJ2-5
CASSSTAGGPIIQETQYF
TGTGCCAGCAGCTCGACAGCGGGAGGGCCTATAATTCAAGAGACCCAGTACTTC
>.|.|TRBV12-5|TRBJ2-1
CASGLGGSYNEQFF
TGTGCTAGTGGTTTGGGCGGGTCCTACAATGAGCAGTTCTTC
>.|.|TRBV7-2|TRBJ2-7
CASSLVYRSSYEQYF
TGTGCCAGCAGCTTAGTGTACAGATCGTCCTACGAGCAGTACTTC
>.|TRBD1|TRBV7-7|TRBJ2-1
CASSPGQGKNNEQFF
TGTGCCAGCAGCCCGGGACAGGGAAAAAACAATGAGCAGTTCTTC
>.|TRBD1|TRBV7-9|TRBJ2-1
CASSSRDRATGEQFF
TGTGCCAGCAGCTCAAGGGACAGGGCGACGGGTGAGCAGTTCTTC
>once|.|TRBV25-1|TRBJ2-1
CASSSRDTGNEQFF
TGTGCCAGCAGTAGTCGGGACACGGGCAATGAGCAGTTCTTC
>.|TRBD1|TRBV11-2|TRBJ2-5
CASSMTGVGETQYF
TGTGCCAGCAGTATGACAGGGGTCGGGGAGACCCAGTACTTC
>once|.|TRBV29-1|TRBJ2-2
CSVQARGPQGHTGELFF
TGCAGCGTTCAGGCCAGGGGTCCTCAGGGTCACACCGGGGAGCTGTTTTTT
>.|TRBD1|TRBV27|TRBJ2-7
CASRHQGASYEQYF
TGTGCCAGCAGACATCAGGGGGCCTCCTACGAGCAGTACTTC
>.|.|TRBV30|TRBJ1-6
CAWNPDSSSYNSPLHF
TGTGCCTGGAACCCCGACAGCAGCTCCTATAATTCACCCCTCCACTTT
>.|TRBD1|TRBV2|TRBJ2-5
CASSEVRGRGMETQYF
TGTGCCAGCAGTGAAGTCCGTGGCAGGGGGATGGAGACCCAGTACTTC
>.|TRBD1|TRBV19|TRBJ1-1
CASRTYTGGGTEAFF
TGTGCCAGTAGGACATATACAGGGGGTGGGACTGAAGCTTTCTTT
>.|.|TRBV12-5|TRBJ2-1
CASAPPTGPHYNEQFF
TGTGCTAGTGCCCCTCCGACAGGACCCCACTACAATGAGCAGTTCTTC
>.|TRBD1|TRBV10-2|TRBJ1-2
CASSETYRPDRVYGYTF
TGCGCCAGCAGTGAGACGTATCGCCCCGACAGGGTCTATGGCTACACCTTC
>.|.|TRBV10-3|TRBJ2-7
CAINSRVSHEQYF
TGTGCCATCAATTCGCGCGTGAGCCACGAGCAGTACTTC
>.|.|TRBV5-1|TRBJ2-7
CASSPRDYYEQYF
TGCGCCAGCAGCCCGAGGGATTACTACGAGCAGTACTTC
>.|.|TRBV29-1|TRBJ1-1
CSVDVSGNTEAFF
TGCAGCGTTGATGTCAGTGGGAACACTGAAGCTTTCTTT
>once|.|TRBV27|TRBJ1-1
CASSLSPPGWDTEAFF
TGTGCCAGCAGTTTAAGCCCTCCGGGATGGGACACTGAAGCTTTCTTT
>.|.|TRBV25-1|TRBJ2-1
CASSYSLDEQFF
TGTGCCAGCAGTTACAGCCTTGATGAGCAGTTCTTC
>.|.|TRBV6-1|TRBJ1-3
CASSAWLVSGNTIYF
TGTGCCAGCAGCGCGTGGCTAGTCTCTGGAAACACCATATATTTT
>.|TRBD1|TRBV13|TRBJ2-1
CASSSPGQGNNEQFF
TGTGCCAGCAGCTCTCCGGGACAGGGTAACAATGAGCAGTTCTTC
>.|.|TRBV4-2|TRBJ2-7
CASSYLAGTYSYEQYF
TGTGCCAGCAGCTACCTTGCCGGGACATACTCCTACGAGCAGTACTTC
>.|.|TRBV19|TRBJ2-1
CASQLFSGKYNEQFF
TGTGCCAGCCAACTTTTTAGCGGAAAATACAATGAGCAGTTCTTC
>once|.|TRBV20-1|TRBJ2-7
CSARVVDEQYF
TGCAGTGCTAGAGTAGTAGACGAGCAGTACTTC
>.|TRBD1|TRBV5-1|TRBJ1-1
CASSYGQGRTEAFF
TGCGCCAGCAGCTACGGACAGGGGCGAACTGAAGCTTTCTTT
>.|.|TRBV6-5|TRBJ2-5
CASSSNWGPETQYF
TGTGCCAGCAGTTCGAACTGGGGGCCGGAGACCCAGTACTTC
>.|TRBD2|TRBV29-1|TRBJ2-1
CSVEDRIIPSGRAQFF
TGCAGCGTTGAAGATCGGATAATCCCTAGCGGGAGGGCCCAGTTCTTC
>.|.|TRBV7-9|TRBJ1-4
CASSLERLNEKLFF
TGTGCCAGCAGCTTAGAACGGTTGAATGAAAAACTGTTTTTT
>.|TRBD1|TRBV6-1|TRBJ2-1
CASSTDRGPYNEQFF
TGTGCCAGCAGTACAGACAGGGGGCCCTACAATGAGCAGTTCTTC
>.|TRBD2|TRBV9|TRBJ2-2
CASSVSGRVLTGELFF
TGTGCCAGCAGCGTTAGCGGGAGAGTTTTAACCGGGGAGCTGTTTTTT
>once|.|TRBV7-2|TRBJ2-1
CASSLALGSVAYNEQFF
TGTGCCAGCAGCTTAGCGCTCGGGAGCGTAGCCTACAATGAGCAGTTCTTC
>.|TRBD2|TRBV5-5|TRBJ2-7
CASSLAYDSGRTFSSYEQYF
TGTGCCAGCAGCTTGGCCTACGACAGCGGGAGGACCTTCAGCTCCTACGAGCAGTACTTC
>.|.|TRBV6-6|TRBJ1-4
CASSSQAPNEKLFF
TGTGCCAGCAGCTCACAGGCCCCGAATGAAAAACTGTTTTTT
>.|TRBD2|TRBV19|TRBJ2-7
CASSETSSSSYEQYF
TGTGCCAGTAGTGAGACTAGCTCGAGCTCCTACGAGCAGTACTTC
>.|.|TRBV2|TRBJ1-2
CASSPPRGQIIYGYTF
TGTGCCAGCAGCCCACCTAGAGGACAGATAATCTATGGCTACACCTTC
>.|TRBD1|TRBV19|TRBJ1-1
CASSTGTGEYVDTEAFF
TGTGCCAGTAGTACTGGGACAGGGGAGTATGTGGACACTGAAGCTTTCTTT
>.|TRBD2|TRBV7-6|TRBJ2-1
CASSLGGLAGAAEQFF
TGTGCCAGCAGCTTAGGAGGTTTAGCGGGAGCGGCTGAGCAGTTCTTC
>.|.|TRBV6-4|TRBJ1-1
CASSDSMGGGDEAFF
TGTGCCAGCAGTGACTCGATGGGGGGAGGGGATGAAGCTTTCTTT
>.|TRBD2|TRBV11-2|TRBJ2-7
CASSLPGTSGSTYEQYF
TGTGCCAGCAGCCTTCCCGGGACTAGCGGGAGCACCTACGAGCAGTACTTC
>.|.|TRBV12-5|TRBJ1-6
CASGLESGDYSSYNSPLHF
TGTGCTAGTGGTTTGGAATCAGGGGACTATAGCTCCTATAATTCACCCCTCCACTTT
>.|.|TRBV5-6|TRBJ2-7
CASSLSFEQYF
TGTGCCAGCAGCTTGTCATTTGAGCAGTACTTC
>.|.|TRBV4-1|TRBJ1-2
CASSQDPLPPPQENYGYTF
TGCGCCAGCAGCCAAGATCCACTTCCACCACCACAGGAGAACTATGGCTACACCTTC
>.|.|TRBV9|TRBJ1-4
CASRPRRANEKLFF
TGTGCCAGCAGACCTAGACGAGCTAATGAAAAACTGTTTTTT
>.|TRBD1|TRBV11-3|TRBJ1-2
CASIAPYTGANYGYTF
TGTGCCAGCATCGCCCCGTACACAGGGGCTAACTATGGCTACACCTTC
>.|.|TRBV9|TRBJ2-2
CASSPSRGGTGELFF
TGTGCCAGCAGCCCTAGTAGGGGGGGCACCGGGGAGCTGTTTTTT
>.|.|TRBV29-1|TRBJ2-3
CSGDKYTDTQYF
TGCAGCGGGGACAAATACACAGATACGCAGTATTTT
>once|.|TRBV7-9|TRBJ2-7
CASSFGGRQTYEQYF
TGTGCCAGCAGCTTTGGGGGCCGGCAGACCTACGAGCAGTACTTC
>.|.|TRBV27|TRBJ1-2
CASGFRDTETYGYTF
TGTGCCAGCGGATTCCGGGACACCGAGACTTATGGCTACACCTTC
>.|.|TRBV7-9|TRBJ2-7
CASSWGVEQYF
TGTGCCAGCAGCTGGGGGGTCGAGCAGTACTTC
>.|.|TRBV4-3|TRBJ1-2
CASSPGQGSYGYTF
TGCGCCAGCAGCCCCGGGCAGGGCTCCTATGGCTACACCTTC
>.|.|TRBV6-5|TRBJ2-3
CASSYGQFTDTQYF
TGTGCCAGCAGTTACGGTCAGTTTACAGATACGCAGTATTTT
>.|TRBD2|TRBV27|TRBJ2-1
CASSSPSGRRRNEQFF
TGTGCCAGCAGCTCCCCCAGCGGGAGACGGAGAAATGAGCAGTTCTTC